Listed below are T cell receptor beta chains from one sample, sequenced in a study of cytomegalovirus exposure and HLA in healthy donors. Profiled with immunoSEQ multiplex PCR; TCRdb holds only in-frame clones, not every one. The sample records around 230,000 clones, 75% to 80% being singletons. What was sequenced was PBMCs. Source of these receptors: a male donor in good health and CMV-seronegative. CDR3s include the opening cysteine and the closing phenylalanine or tryptophan. A D gene is named only where the DNA matches it firmly. Clone sizes are given selectively: once, few, many, or a class where the clone is expanded.

v_call: TRBV9
clone_size: .
d_call: TRBD2
j_call: TRBJ2-3
cdr3_aa: CASSVSGRGADTQYF
cdr3_nt: TGTGCCAGCAGCGTTAGCGGGAGGGGCGCAGATACGCAGTATTTT

v_call: TRBV6-5
clone_size: .
d_call: .
j_call: TRBJ2-2
cdr3_aa: CASSYSPDRPTGELFF
cdr3_nt: TGTGCCAGCAGTTACTCACCCGACAGACCCACCGGGGAGCTGTTTTTT

v_call: TRBV6-5
clone_size: .
d_call: .
j_call: TRBJ1-2
cdr3_aa: CASSYSVRNGYTF
cdr3_nt: TGTGCCAGCAGTTACTCGGTGAGGAATGGCTACACCTTC

v_call: TRBV7-3
clone_size: .
d_call: TRBD1
j_call: TRBJ2-7
cdr3_aa: CASSLRGGDSPYEQYF
cdr3_nt: TGTGCCAGCAGCTTAAGGGGTGGGGACAGTCCCTACGAGCAGTACTTC

v_call: TRBV5-1
clone_size: .
d_call: .
j_call: TRBJ1-6
cdr3_aa: CASSLGGAGRISPLHF
cdr3_nt: TGCGCCAGCAGCTTGGGCGGGGCGGGAAGGATTTCACCCCTCCACTTT

v_call: TRBV6-1
clone_size: .
d_call: .
j_call: TRBJ1-5
cdr3_aa: CAIRDIPPQPQHF
cdr3_nt: TGTGCCATCCGGGACATTCCACCCCAGCCCCAGCATTTT

v_call: TRBV7-9
clone_size: .
d_call: TRBD1
j_call: TRBJ1-1
cdr3_aa: CSSSSDRVTLNTEAFF
cdr3_nt: TGTTCCAGCAGCTCGGACAGGGTTACACTGAACACTGAAGCTTTCTTT

v_call: TRBV29-1
clone_size: .
d_call: TRBD1
j_call: TRBJ2-3
cdr3_aa: CSVDDRGRGTDTQYF
cdr3_nt: TGCAGCGTGGACGACAGGGGGCGAGGCACAGATACGCAGTATTTT

v_call: TRBV5-8
clone_size: once
d_call: .
j_call: TRBJ2-7
cdr3_aa: CASSFNYEQYF
cdr3_nt: TGTGCCAGCAGCTTTAACTACGAGCAGTACTTC

v_call: TRBV19
clone_size: .
d_call: .
j_call: TRBJ2-2
cdr3_aa: CATALRDTGELFF
cdr3_nt: TGTGCCACTGCACTACGGGACACCGGGGAGCTGTTTTTT

v_call: TRBV7-9
clone_size: .
d_call: .
j_call: TRBJ2-1
cdr3_aa: CASRPGLGASYNEQFF
cdr3_nt: TGTGCCAGCAGACCCGGGCTGGGGGCGAGCTACAATGAGCAGTTCTTC

v_call: TRBV5-6
clone_size: .
d_call: .
j_call: TRBJ2-2
cdr3_aa: CASNTPNTGELFF
cdr3_nt: TGTGCCAGCAACACACCAAACACCGGGGAGCTGTTTTTT

v_call: TRBV7-2
clone_size: .
d_call: .
j_call: TRBJ2-1
cdr3_aa: CASSFASYNEQFF
cdr3_nt: TGTGCCAGCAGCTTTGCGAGTTACAATGAGCAGTTCTTC

v_call: TRBV5-1
clone_size: .
d_call: .
j_call: TRBJ1-2
cdr3_aa: CASSLAGVSNYGYTF
cdr3_nt: TGCGCCAGCAGCTTGGCCGGGGTTTCTAACTATGGCTACACCTTC

v_call: TRBV4-1
clone_size: once
d_call: .
j_call: TRBJ2-5
cdr3_aa: CASSQSQAGETQYF
cdr3_nt: TGCGCCAGCAGCCAATCCCAGGCGGGGGAGACCCAGTACTTC

v_call: TRBV7-2
clone_size: .
d_call: .
j_call: TRBJ1-5
cdr3_aa: CASSLVAGNNQPQHF
cdr3_nt: TGTGCCAGCAGCTTAGTTGCAGGGAACAATCAGCCCCAGCATTTT

v_call: TRBV7-8
clone_size: .
d_call: .
j_call: TRBJ1-2
cdr3_aa: CASSLDPSSVRDGYTF
cdr3_nt: TGTGCCAGCAGCTTAGACCCCTCCTCAGTTCGGGATGGCTACACCTTC

v_call: TRBV11-2
clone_size: once
d_call: .
j_call: TRBJ1-5
cdr3_aa: CASSLDSGSNQPQHF
cdr3_nt: TGTGCCAGCAGCTTAGATTCCGGTAGCAATCAGCCCCAGCATTTT

v_call: TRBV9
clone_size: .
d_call: .
j_call: TRBJ2-3
cdr3_aa: CASSPQATDTQYF
cdr3_nt: TGTGCCAGCAGCCCCCAGGCCACAGATACGCAGTATTTT

v_call: TRBV27
clone_size: once
d_call: .
j_call: TRBJ2-1
cdr3_aa: CASKITGSSYNEQFF
cdr3_nt: TGTGCCAGCAAAATTACAGGGAGCTCCTACAATGAGCAGTTCTTC

v_call: TRBV7-9
clone_size: few
d_call: TRBD1
j_call: TRBJ1-4
cdr3_aa: CASSWDRDREALNEKLFF
cdr3_nt: TGTGCCAGCAGCTGGGACCGGGACAGGGAGGCGCTTAATGAAAAACTGTTTTTT

v_call: TRBV6-5
clone_size: .
d_call: .
j_call: TRBJ2-7
cdr3_aa: CASSHGGGEQYF
cdr3_nt: TGTGCCAGCAGCCACGGGGGTGGGGAGCAGTACTTC

v_call: TRBV2
clone_size: once
d_call: .
j_call: TRBJ1-4
cdr3_aa: CASSTGVNEKLFF
cdr3_nt: TGTGCCAGCAGTACAGGAGTTAATGAAAAACTGTTTTTT

v_call: TRBV27
clone_size: few
d_call: .
j_call: TRBJ2-3
cdr3_aa: CASSFSGGTDTQYF
cdr3_nt: TGTGCCAGCAGTTTCAGCGGTGGCACAGATACGCAGTATTTT

v_call: TRBV5-8
clone_size: once
d_call: .
j_call: TRBJ1-5
cdr3_aa: CASSLRVPVNF
cdr3_nt: TGTGCCAGCAGCCTGCGGGTCCCTGTAAATTTT

v_call: TRBV28
clone_size: .
d_call: .
j_call: TRBJ1-1
cdr3_aa: CASSPYRPNTEAFF
cdr3_nt: TGTGCCAGTAGTCCCTACCGCCCGAACACTGAAGCTTTCTTT

v_call: TRBV7-6
clone_size: .
d_call: TRBD2
j_call: TRBJ2-5
cdr3_aa: CASSPGAGGETQYF
cdr3_nt: TGTGCCAGCAGCCCCGGGGCGGGGGGCGAGACCCAGTACTTC

v_call: TRBV13
clone_size: once
d_call: .
j_call: TRBJ2-5
cdr3_aa: CASSRTGTQETQYF
cdr3_nt: TGTGCCAGCAGCCGTACGGGAACTCAAGAGACCCAGTACTTC

v_call: TRBV5-6
clone_size: few
d_call: TRBD2
j_call: TRBJ2-2
cdr3_aa: CASSLELAGNTGELFF
cdr3_nt: TGTGCCAGCAGCTTGGAACTAGCGGGGAACACCGGGGAGCTGTTTTTT

v_call: TRBV28
clone_size: .
d_call: TRBD1
j_call: TRBJ1-1
cdr3_aa: CASSFWTGGAEAFF
cdr3_nt: TGTGCCAGCAGCTTCTGGACAGGAGGGGCTGAAGCTTTCTTT

v_call: TRBV28
clone_size: .
d_call: TRBD1
j_call: TRBJ1-1
cdr3_aa: CASSPWTGGNTEAFF
cdr3_nt: TGTGCCAGCAGCCCCTGGACAGGGGGTAACACTGAAGCTTTCTTT

v_call: TRBV5-4
clone_size: .
d_call: TRBD1
j_call: TRBJ2-2
cdr3_aa: CASSSDRPNTGELFF
cdr3_nt: TGTGCCAGCAGCTCGGACAGGCCGAACACCGGGGAGCTGTTTTTT

v_call: TRBV9
clone_size: .
d_call: .
j_call: TRBJ2-7
cdr3_aa: CASSGNDRYEQYF
cdr3_nt: TGTGCCAGCAGCGGGAACGACAGATACGAGCAGTACTTC

v_call: TRBV28
clone_size: .
d_call: .
j_call: TRBJ2-7
cdr3_aa: CASRPPDSLYEQYF
cdr3_nt: TGTGCCAGCAGACCCCCGGACAGTCTCTACGAGCAGTACTTC

v_call: TRBV19
clone_size: .
d_call: .
j_call: TRBJ2-7
cdr3_aa: CASSGRARGVYEQYF
cdr3_nt: TGTGCCAGTAGTGGCCGCGCCAGGGGGGTCTACGAGCAGTACTTC

v_call: TRBV7-6
clone_size: few
d_call: .
j_call: TRBJ2-1
cdr3_aa: CASTPLGSEQFF
cdr3_nt: TGTGCCAGCACCCCCCTCGGGAGTGAGCAGTTCTTC

v_call: TRBV10-1
clone_size: many
d_call: .
j_call: TRBJ1-2
cdr3_aa: CASSESEGEGLYGYTF
cdr3_nt: TGCGCCAGCAGTGAGTCTGAGGGGGAAGGGCTCTATGGCTACACCTTC

v_call: TRBV7-9
clone_size: .
d_call: TRBD1
j_call: TRBJ1-5
cdr3_aa: CASSPGAGGHQPQHF
cdr3_nt: TGTGCCAGCAGCCCCGGGGCAGGGGGCCATCAGCCCCAGCATTTT

v_call: TRBV4-1
clone_size: .
d_call: .
j_call: TRBJ1-5
cdr3_aa: CASSQGQSYSNQPQHF
cdr3_nt: TGCGCCAGCAGCCAAGGACAGTCTTATAGCAATCAGCCCCAGCATTTT

v_call: TRBV10-3
clone_size: .
d_call: .
j_call: TRBJ1-3
cdr3_aa: CAIRDTGFGNTIYF
cdr3_nt: TGTGCCATCAGAGATACAGGGTTCGGAAACACCATATATTTT

v_call: TRBV25-1
clone_size: .
d_call: .
j_call: TRBJ2-4
cdr3_aa: CASSEQGAGDLDKNIQYF
cdr3_nt: TGTGCCAGCAGTGAACAGGGGGCGGGAGATCTAGACAAAAACATTCAGTACTTC

v_call: TRBV14
clone_size: .
d_call: TRBD1
j_call: TRBJ2-7
cdr3_aa: CASSRKQGGRYAYEQYF
cdr3_nt: TGTGCCAGCAGCCGAAAACAGGGGGGCCGATATGCCTACGAGCAGTACTTC

v_call: TRBV27
clone_size: .
d_call: .
j_call: TRBJ2-3
cdr3_aa: CASILTLEGPTDTQYF
cdr3_nt: TGTGCCAGCATACTGACACTAGAGGGCCCCACAGATACGCAGTATTTT

v_call: TRBV27
clone_size: .
d_call: .
j_call: TRBJ1-1
cdr3_aa: CASQRGTEAFF
cdr3_nt: TGTGCCTCCCAGAGAGGGACTGAAGCTTTCTTT

v_call: TRBV5-4
clone_size: .
d_call: .
j_call: TRBJ1-2
cdr3_aa: CASSSPTGYGYTF
cdr3_nt: TGTGCCAGCAGCTCGCCTACAGGTTATGGCTACACCTTC

v_call: TRBV27
clone_size: .
d_call: TRBD2
j_call: TRBJ2-1
cdr3_aa: CASSSIIRTSGGALVEHNEQFF
cdr3_nt: TGTGCCAGCAGTTCTATTATTCGGACTAGCGGGGGGGCCTTAGTTGAGCACAATGAGCAGTTCTTC